This record looks at one T cell receptor beta chain sequence and its context. Original processing notes: Amplifying reference gene primers gave estimates of nucleated cell counts. The protocol was immunoSEQ multiplex PCR, while the TCRdb copy is restricted to in-frame clones and leaves out a portion. V, J and clone size reflect that table, while D and trimming were determined from the DNA. Of about 360,000 clones detected, approximately 86% appear once; the ten largest clones hold about 2.9%. These data originate in a study of blood T cell repertoires in COVID-19. Turning to the study itself: COVID-19 samples collected from the United States, Italy and Spain covered acute and convalescent phases. T cells, B-cell-depleted T cells, or PBMCs provided the cDNA or gDNA that served as material.

V lost 4 bases and J lost 10, with 5 bases in between. The CDR3 covers 9 residues. CDR1 is SQVTM, CDR2 ANQGSEA, per germline. The sample taken for sequencing was peripheral blood. The receptor comes from a human donor in a cohort sampled during active COVID-19. The V gene is TRBV29-1, the J gene TRBJ2-1; D is undetermined. The CDR3 loop is CSVGSEQFF. CDR3 nucleotide sequence: TGCAGCGTTGGTAGCGAGCAGTTCTTC.